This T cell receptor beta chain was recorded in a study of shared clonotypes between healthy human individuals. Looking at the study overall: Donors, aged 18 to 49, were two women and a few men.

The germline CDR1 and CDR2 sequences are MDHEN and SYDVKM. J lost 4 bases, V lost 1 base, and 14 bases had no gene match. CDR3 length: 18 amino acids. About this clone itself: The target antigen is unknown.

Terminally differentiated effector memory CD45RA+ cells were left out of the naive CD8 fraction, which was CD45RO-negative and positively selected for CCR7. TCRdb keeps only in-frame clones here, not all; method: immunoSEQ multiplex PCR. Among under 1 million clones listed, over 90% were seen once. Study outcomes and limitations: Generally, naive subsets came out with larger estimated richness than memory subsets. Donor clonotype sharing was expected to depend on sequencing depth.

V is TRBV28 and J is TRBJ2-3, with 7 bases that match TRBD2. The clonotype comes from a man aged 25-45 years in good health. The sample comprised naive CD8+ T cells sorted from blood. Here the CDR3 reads CASSLLGLAGDMPDTQYF. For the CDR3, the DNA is TGTGCCAGCAGTTTATTGGGGCTCGCGGGAGATATGCCAGATACGCAGTATTTT. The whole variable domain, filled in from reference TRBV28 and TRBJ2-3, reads DVKVTQSSRYLVKRTGEKVFLECVQDMDHENMFWYRQDPGLGLRLIYFSYDVKMKEKGDIPEGYSVSREKKERFSLILESASTNQTSMYLCASSLLGLAGDMPDTQYFGPGTRLTVL.